This T cell receptor beta chain was identified in a study of blood T cell repertoires in COVID-19. The CDR3 has 15 residues. In germline, CDR1 is SNHLY, CDR2 FYNNEI. V gave up 4 bases and J gave up 1 base, with 11 bases separating them. Sequenced by immunoSEQ multiplex PCR; TCRdb stores in-frame clones only, minus some. The sample holds approximately 82,000 clones, around 83% seen once. V and J are TRBV2 and TRBJ1-5; D may be TRBD1 (5 bases). Sequencing input: peripheral blood. This clonotype originated in a woman aged 60-75 years with acute or convalescent COVID-19. The CDR3 DNA reads TGTGCCAGCAGTGGTCAGGGTTACAGCAATCAGCCCCAGCATTTT. The encoded protein is CASSGQGYSNQPQHF.